This TCR beta chain was sequenced for a study of blood T cell repertoires in COVID-19 (dated by TCRdb to about 2020). Study-wide context: Samples from collaborators originated in the United States, Italy and Spain and spanned both the acute and convalescent phases of COVID-19. Subjects who had been exposed to COVID-19, were actively infected with it, or had recovered from it provided the deeply sampled blood TCRbeta repertoires that made up the dataset. Samples came from the ongoing ImmuneRACE study (first 160 participants) plus 1,254 subjects from 6 global collaborators. Sample metadata almost always included a de-identified subject ID, COVID-19 status, age in years and sex. Where HLA class I and class II types were available, the types were taken from metadata supplied by the sample provider, not from assay-based typing. The repertoires were made available in a free public database intended to serve as a resource for research on the immune response to SARS-CoV-2. The material from the prospective study consisted of cDNA or gDNA derived from T cells, B-cell-depleted T cells, or PBMCs. Points the paper makes about the study in general: The amount of clinical and demographic metadata varied by source and participant and was provided uncurated.

At one collaborating source in Seattle, patients were enrolled during active infection and were followed longitudinally through the course of disease. Collaborating institutions collected whole blood in K2EDTA tubes following their own protocols. For TCRbeta analysis, collaborator samples were shipped as frozen whole blood, as isolated PBMCs, or as DNA extracted from either sample type. This clone was observed once. The antigen it binds to is not known. No base qualities exist here, and no much larger clone lies one base off it. TCRbeta CDR3 regions were amplified from genomic DNA by means of the immunoSEQ Assay, a bias-controlled multiplex PCR. Processing in the source paper ran as follows. Within the assay, amplification of reference gene primers was used to estimate how many nucleated cells each sample contained. To quantify the absolute abundance of each unique TCRbeta CDR3 rearrangement, sequence reads were collapsed and filtered. Productive Simpson clonality was computed per sample as the square root of Simpson's diversity index over productive rearrangements. Sourced from immuneACCESS, this table was stored by TCRdb with only in-frame sequences that have V and J called. A share of the clones is absent; for the studies checked, an unresolved V gene accounts for under half, and the remainder has no known explanation. Clonal size and the V and J genes are those of that table, whereas D and trimming came from the DNA. The sample table lists 150,000 to 200,000 clones, approximately 91% of them with a count of one. The ten top clones hold about 4.9% of the sample.

From its cysteine to its phenylalanine, the CDR3 spans 14 amino acids. The CDR3 DNA has 42 bases and is translated from base 1. CDR1 and CDR2, per the germline V gene, are SGDLS and YYNGEE. V has 0 bases trimmed and J has 7 bases trimmed; junction bases matching no gene number 3. The rearranged segments are TRBV9 and TRBJ2-2; 7 central nucleotides agree with TRBD1. The TCR was taken from a young man with COVID-19, enrolled during active disease. Sequencing used peripheral blood. The CDR3 reads as follows: CASSVGDRVGELFF. In nucleotides, the sequence is TGTGCCAGCAGCGTAGGGGACAGAGTCGGGGAGCTGTTTTTT.